The T cell receptor (beta chain) described here comes from a study of blood T cells in healthy people across ages (dated by TCRdb to 2013 to 2016). Regarding the research as a whole: In model experiments, template switching captured roughly one uniquely barcoded TCR beta cDNA molecule for every two T cells. The study measured age-related changes in TCR beta repertoire diversity using deep sequencing normalized with unique cDNA molecular identifiers. The donors were split into four age groups: young (average around 15 years), middle-aged (more than 35), aged (roughly 60) and long-lived (roughly 80). To avoid experimental bias, donors of different ages were distributed randomly across sequencing lanes. Two additional independent replicas of 1 million unique cDNA reads from the same blood draw were analyzed for two donors (one aged 18 to 30 and one aged 80 or older).

Library preparation employed 5' RACE. Sequencing used an Illumina HiSeq 2500. A second roughly 7 to 11 cycle PCR used a sample-barcoded 5' primer and a J-beta primer mix. Each TCR beta cDNA molecule received a unique molecular identifier from a template-switch 5' adaptor carrying 12 random nucleotides. Each sample yielded at least 2.5 million CDR3-containing paired-end reads. All of the RNA was converted into first-strand cDNA using the Mint cDNA synthesis kit, with a TRBC-specific oligonucleotide serving as the primer. Following uracil-DNA glycosylase treatment, a first 18-cycle PCR with universal primers M1SS and BC2_uni_R was performed on all cDNA. Under the source paper's analysis protocol: For normalization, 1 million high-quality reads were randomly selected from each sample, with every read carrying a distinct molecular identifier. Instead of being binned into consensus sequences, reads with shared molecular identifiers were discarded. MiTCR, run with a Q25 quality threshold and the strictest error-elimination algorithm, handled CDR3 identification, clonotype clustering and error correction. A nonparametric unseen species model using Euler transformation provided a lower-bound estimate of total TCR beta diversity. TCRdb redid the processing of the public reads, applying fastp at Q25 and MiXCR, and retained in-frame beta chains. All rows with the same CDR3 protein become a single entry with the most common DNA and genes. The V and J calls here are based on TCRdb, not the publication. For this sample there are more than 700,000 distinct CDR3 sequences; 35% to 60% appear just once. Of the sample, 15% to 20% is held by the ten largest clones.

About this clonotype: What antigen it recognizes has not been identified. Per-base quality was not reported, and no clone a single base away is much larger than it.

Trimming removed 0 bases from V and 3 bases from J, leaving 11 bases between the germline ends. Its CDR3 holds 15 amino acids, cysteine through phenylalanine. The retained sequence is limited to the CDR3, 45 bases, with the frame set at the first base. Looking up the germline V gene yields CDR1 LGHNA and CDR2 YSLEER. Broader findings and caveats from the paper: Observed TCR beta diversity per million T cells fell roughly linearly with age, and a significant reduction was already apparent by age roughly 40. There was a strong correlation between observed TCR beta diversity and the percentage of naive T cells measured by flow cytometry. Compared with the aged group, more naive CD4+ T cells, fewer expanded clones and increased TCR diversity were shown by the long-lived group, suggesting age selection. Because donor CMV infection status was unknown, age-related changes in expanded clonotypes were potentially confounded. Total diversity estimates from one million sequenced T cells were considered lower bounds and underestimates. Since profiling was done on bulk unsorted PBMCs, naive and antigen-experienced compartments could not be conclusively compared.

Systemically healthy Caucasian individuals from Russia, over 30 in total and aged roughly 6 to 95 years, were included as donors. Around 10 milliliters of peripheral blood were collected from each donor into EDTA-treated Vacutainer tubes. Ficoll-Paque density-gradient centrifugation was used to isolate PBMCs, with at least 6 million per sample. Total RNA, at least 6 micrograms per sample, was extracted from PBMCs with Trizol reagent. For every donor, flow cytometry on a PBMC aliquot measured the percentage of naive CD45RAhigh/CD27high T cells. This sequence was found in an elderly man in good health. The chain is assembled from TRBV4-3 and TRBJ2-5, with the D gene call left open. The sample was blood. CDR3 sequence: CASSQDPRVKETQYF. The nucleotide sequence reads as follows: TGCGCCAGCAGCCAAGATCCAAGGGTAAAAGAGACCCAGTACTTC.